Listed below are T cell receptor beta chains from one sample, sequenced in a study of shared clonotypes between healthy human individuals. Produced via immunoSEQ multiplex PCR; TCRdb's table is partial and in-frame only. The sample shows about 480,000 clones, nearly 80% of them seen only once. The specimen sequenced was PBMCs. The receptors originated from a woman in her thirties or forties in good health. Some clones in this sample may be carry-over from other donors' samples. Both conserved end residues are part of each CDR3. The order of the fields is clone size, V gene, D gene, J gene, CDR3 protein, CDR3 DNA. D genes are given only for firm matches. Rows may omit the clone size; those that give it use once, few, many or a size class.

NA	TRBV7-9	NA	TRBJ2-7	CASSLRTGISEQYF	TGTGCCAGCAGCTTACGGACGGGGATTAGCGAGCAGTACTTC
NA	TRBV7-2	TRBD1	TRBJ2-7	CASSSTGFGGYEQYF	TGTGCCAGCAGCTCGACAGGGTTCGGAGGCTACGAGCAGTACTTC
NA	TRBV10-2	NA	TRBJ2-6	CASLQSRAGANVLTF	TGCGCCAGCCTCCAGAGTCGGGCTGGGGCCAACGTCCTGACTTTC
NA	TRBV7-3	TRBD2	TRBJ2-1	CASSDLAGGYNEQFF	TGTGCCAGCAGCGACTTAGCGGGAGGGTACAATGAGCAGTTCTTC
few	TRBV10-3	TRBD1	TRBJ2-1	CAISDPGTGGDEQFF	TGTGCCATCAGTGACCCCGGGACAGGAGGGGATGAGCAGTTCTTC
few	TRBV2	TRBD2	TRBJ2-5	CASVPGRAGETQYF	TGTGCCAGCGTACCCGGGAGGGCCGGTGAGACCCAGTACTTC
few	TRBV7-3	NA	TRBJ2-3	CASSLGTSTDTQYF	TGTGCCAGCAGCTTAGGGACTAGCACAGATACGCAGTATTTT
NA	TRBV5-1	TRBD1	TRBJ2-7	CASSLAPTGSYEQYF	TGCGCCAGCAGCTTGGCCCCGACAGGGTCCTACGAGCAGTACTTC
NA	TRBV2	NA	TRBJ2-1	CASSYINEQFF	TGTGCCAGCAGCTACATTAATGAGCAGTTCTTC
NA	TRBV10-2	NA	TRBJ2-1	CASSAPDRGMGEQFF	TGCGCCAGCAGTGCCCCCGACCGCGGGATGGGTGAGCAGTTCTTC
once	TRBV7-3	NA	TRBJ2-2	CASSSHSNTGELFF	TGTGCCAGCAGCTCTCACAGCAACACCGGGGAGCTGTTTTTT
NA	TRBV4-2	TRBD2	TRBJ2-1	CASSQELAGGLNEQFF	TGTGCCAGCAGCCAAGAACTAGCGGGAGGGTTAAATGAGCAGTTCTTC
NA	TRBV5-1	NA	TRBJ2-5	CASSLAGETQYF	TGCGCCAGCAGCTTGGCGGGGGAGACCCAGTACTTC
NA	TRBV18	NA	TRBJ2-5	CASSSEETQYF	TGTGCCAGCTCATCCGAAGAGACCCAGTACTTC
NA	TRBV6-1	NA	TRBJ2-3	CASSEYPNSEADTQYF	TGTGCCAGCAGTGAATATCCGAATAGTGAGGCAGATACGCAGTATTTT
few	TRBV7-7	TRBD1	TRBJ2-2	CASSLQGADTGELFF	TGTGCTAGCAGCTTGCAGGGGGCCGACACCGGGGAGCTGTTTTTT
NA	TRBV5-1	NA	TRBJ2-7	CASSLATGEQYF	TGCGCCAGCAGCTTGGCGACGGGCGAGCAGTACTTC